Listed below are T cell receptor beta chains from one sample, sequenced in a study of cytomegalovirus exposure and HLA in healthy donors. Measured with immunoSEQ multiplex PCR; TCRdb has only the in-frame clones, and not every one. Of around 190,000 clones in the sample, 75% to 80% were seen once. The sequenced sample consisted of PBMCs. Receptors were obtained from a female donor in good health and CMV-seronegative. Both conserved end residues are part of each CDR3. D genes are given only for firm matches. Expanded clones get a size class; other rows say once, few or many, or leave the size out.

>TRBJ1-2|TRBD1|-|TRBV9
CASSATGDYGYTF
TGTGCCAGCAGCGCAACAGGGGACTATGGCTACACCTTC
>TRBJ2-2|TRBD1|-|TRBV4-1
CASSHTGGSTGELFF
TGCGCCAGCAGCCATACAGGGGGTAGCACCGGGGAGCTGTTTTTT
>TRBJ2-5|TRBD2|-|TRBV27
CASSLRAASGPQETQYF
TGTGCCAGCAGTTTAAGGGCGGCTAGCGGGCCACAAGAGACCCAGTACTTC
>TRBJ1-6|TRBD1|-|TRBV27
CASSSGQRVLDSPLHF
TGTGCCAGCAGTTCGGGACAGAGAGTTCTCGATTCACCCCTCCACTTT
>TRBJ2-3|TRBD1|-|TRBV27
CASSLLQSTGPLNTDTQYF
TGTGCCAGCAGTTTACTCCAATCGACAGGGCCACTAAACACAGATACGCAGTATTTT
>TRBJ2-7|-|-|TRBV13
CASSLTSGPSYEQYF
TGTGCCAGCAGCTTAACTAGTGGGCCCTCTTACGAGCAGTACTTC
>TRBJ2-6|TRBD1|once|TRBV5-1
CASSEPGQGRSGANVLTF
TGCGCCAGCAGCGAACCGGGACAGGGTCGGAGTGGGGCCAACGTCCTGACTTTC
>TRBJ1-5|-|-|TRBV6-4
CASSEEASWGNQPQHF
TGTGCCAGCAGTGAAGAGGCGAGCTGGGGCAATCAGCCCCAGCATTTT
>TRBJ1-4|TRBD1|-|TRBV10-2
CASTPDRGGEKLFF
TGCGCCAGCACCCCCGACAGGGGAGGGGAAAAACTGTTTTTT
>TRBJ1-2|-|-|TRBV4-3
CASSQGPMTGYGYTF
TGCGCCAGCAGCCAAGGGCCCATGACAGGCTATGGCTACACCTTC
>TRBJ2-5|TRBD2|-|TRBV6-5
CASRPGLASAQYF
TGTGCCAGCAGACCGGGACTAGCTTCGGCGCAGTACTTC
>TRBJ1-1|-|few|TRBV25-1
CASSSGDRTEAFF
TGTGCCAGCAGTTCAGGGGATCGCACTGAAGCTTTCTTT
>TRBJ1-1|-|-|TRBV5-6
CASSLPNFRDIDTEAFF
TGTGCCAGCAGCCTACCCAACTTCAGGGATATTGACACTGAAGCTTTCTTT
>TRBJ2-3|TRBD2|-|TRBV5-4
CASRSGGDTDTQYF
TGTGCCAGCCGGAGCGGGGGGGACACAGATACGCAGTATTTT
>TRBJ2-3|-|-|TRBV27
CASSLGFVRAIRTDTQYF
TGTGCCAGCAGTTTAGGGTTCGTGAGGGCCATAAGAACAGATACGCAGTATTTT
>TRBJ1-2|TRBD1|-|TRBV27
CASSFAGGFGYGYTF
TGTGCCAGCAGTTTTGCAGGGGGCTTCGGCTATGGCTACACCTTC
>TRBJ1-4|TRBD1|-|TRBV4-2
CASSQATSGQGDEKLFF
TGTGCCAGCAGCCAGGCGACTTCGGGACAGGGGGATGAAAAACTGTTTTTT
>TRBJ2-7|TRBD1|-|TRBV27
CASSFGQGGHYEQYF
TGTGCCAGCAGTTTCGGACAGGGGGGGCACTACGAGCAGTACTTC
>TRBJ2-7|TRBD2|once|TRBV29-1
CSVGGAGNEQYF
TGCAGCGTGGGAGGAGCGGGAAACGAGCAGTACTTC
>TRBJ2-7|TRBD2|-|TRBV7-2
CASSYSGNNYEQYF
TGTGCCAGCAGCTATAGCGGGAACAACTACGAGCAGTACTTC
>TRBJ2-7|TRBD1|-|TRBV5-4
CASSVRDSAYEQYF
TGTGCCAGCAGCGTAAGGGACAGTGCCTACGAGCAGTACTTC
>TRBJ2-5|TRBD2|few|TRBV9
CASSPSPLREGQETQYF
TGTGCCAGCAGCCCCAGCCCCCTTCGGGAGGGCCAAGAGACCCAGTACTTC
>TRBJ2-5|-|-|TRBV2
CASKQRVEETQYF
TGTGCCAGCAAACAGAGGGTGGAGGAGACCCAGTACTTC
>TRBJ1-6|TRBD1|-|TRBV5-4
CASSADRASSYNSPLHF
TGTGCCAGCAGCGCGGACAGGGCGAGCTCCTATAATTCACCCCTCCACTTT
>TRBJ1-1|-|-|TRBV5-1
CASSPRSLQGNTEAFF
TGCGCCAGCAGCCCCCGGTCACTTCAGGGCAACACTGAAGCTTTCTTT
>TRBJ2-2|-|-|TRBV5-4
CASRPQVNPGELFF
TGTGCCAGCAGGCCCCAGGTTAACCCCGGGGAGCTGTTTTTT
>TRBJ2-7|TRBD1|few|TRBV27
CASSGGQGGAYEQYF
TGTGCCAGCTCCGGGGGACAGGGAGGAGCTTACGAGCAGTACTTC
>TRBJ1-1|-|-|TRBV5-5
CASSQTDKNTEAFF
TGTGCCAGCAGCCAAACGGACAAGAACACTGAAGCTTTCTTT
>TRBJ2-5|TRBD1|once|TRBV7-7
CASSLSPGQGAETQYF
TGTGCTAGCAGCCTCTCCCCAGGACAGGGGGCCGAGACCCAGTACTTC